This T cell receptor (beta chain) was recorded in a study of blood T cell repertoires in COVID-19. Study-level background: From the United States, Italy and Spain came samples of acute and convalescent COVID-19. T cells, B-cell-depleted T cells, or PBMCs provided the cDNA or gDNA that served as material.

The CDR3 spans 10 residues. V was trimmed by 7 bases and J by 7 bases, leaving 8 bases between them. Germline V gene data show CDR1 as DFQATT and CDR2 as SNEGSKA (reference sequence). Source study methods: From reference gene primer amplification, estimates of nucleated cell counts were derived. The repertoire was sequenced with immunoSEQ multiplex PCR; TCRdb's copy has only in-frame clones and lacks some. V, J and clone size reflect that table, while D and trimming were determined from the DNA. The sample lists about 76,000 clones, about 87% occurring once. The chain has TRBV20-1 and TRBJ2-1; the D gene is possibly TRBD1 (5 bases). This clonotype originated in a man aged 45-65 years with active COVID-19. The sequencing sample was made of peripheral blood. DNA of the CDR3: TGCAGTGTTCAGGGAAATGAGCAGTTCTTC. Its protein product is CSVQGNEQFF.